The present entry profiles one T cell receptor beta chain with its context. Repertoires were generated with immunoSEQ multiplex PCR, while TCRdb's copy carries only in-frame clones and drops some. There are about 75,000 clones in the sample; approximately 97% occur only once, and 0.18% lies in the top ten. These data originate in a study of technical replicates of blood from a few donors. The V end lost 2 bases, the J end lost 1 base, and 12 bases lay between the germline ends. Per germline, CDR1 MNHEY and CDR2 SVGAGI. This CDR3 spans 16 amino acids. The source is a human donor in good health. Sequenced material: T cells isolated from PBMCs. The chain combines TRBV6-5 with TRBJ1-3; D gene unclear. CDR3 region: CASSYTPFGSGNTIYF. As DNA, the CDR3 is TGTGCCAGCAGTTACACCCCCTTCGGGTCTGGAAACACCATATATTTT.